A selection of T cell receptor beta chains follows, all from one sample in a study of cytomegalovirus exposure and HLA in healthy donors. The data were produced by immunoSEQ multiplex PCR, yet TCRdb's version contains in-frame clones alone and is incomplete. The sample consists of 100,000 to 150,000 clones, about nine tenths of them appearing once. Input material: PBMCs. These receptors came from a woman in her late teens or twenties in good health and CMV-seronegative. Both conserved end residues are part of each CDR3. A D gene is named only where the DNA matches it firmly. Clone size is stated in some rows and not others, as once, few, many or a class when expanded.

V	J	D	size	DNA	CDR3
TRBV2	TRBJ1-3	TRBD1	once	TGTGCCAGCAGGGGGGACAGTGGAAACACCATATATTTT	CASRGDSGNTIYF
TRBV27	TRBJ2-7	TRBD2	-	TGTGCCAGCAGTCCCGGGACTAGCGGGAGGTTTGCCTACGAGCAGTACTTC	CASSPGTSGRFAYEQYF
TRBV11-3	TRBJ2-3	-	-	TGTGCCAGCAGCTTCAGGGCATCGGGGGGCCCAGATACGCAGTATTTT	CASSFRASGGPDTQYF
TRBV9	TRBJ2-5	TRBD2	-	TGTGCCAGCAGCGCGACTAGCGGGAGGGGGGGAGAGACCCAGTACTTC	CASSATSGRGGETQYF
TRBV5-1	TRBJ2-3	TRBD2	-	TGCGCCAGCTGGACTAGCGGGGCTACAGATACGCAGTATTTT	CASWTSGATDTQYF
TRBV19	TRBJ2-7	TRBD1	-	TGTGCCAGTAGTATCACAGGGGGCCACCACGAGCAGTACTTC	CASSITGGHHEQYF
TRBV11-2	TRBJ2-7	TRBD2	-	TGTGCCAGCAGCGACTCTGGCGGGAGTCCGTACTTC	CASSDSGGSPYF
TRBV14	TRBJ2-7	TRBD2	-	TGTGCCAGCAGCCAAGAACTAGCGGGAGGCCCACAAACCGGCGAGCAGTACTTC	CASSQELAGGPQTGEQYF
TRBV9	TRBJ1-2	-	-	TGTGCCAGCAGCCTGACAGAAAACTATGGCTACACCTTC	CASSLTENYGYTF
TRBV4-1	TRBJ2-3	TRBD2	-	TGCGCCAGCAGCCAGGGGGGACTAGCGGGAGATACGCAGTATTTT	CASSQGGLAGDTQYF
TRBV4-1	TRBJ2-7	TRBD1	-	TGCGCCAGCAGCCAGGGGGACAGGGTAGGGGAGCAGTACTTC	CASSQGDRVGEQYF
TRBV4-2	TRBJ1-2	TRBD1	-	TGTGCCAGCAGCCAAGAAGGGACAGGGGGCGACTATGGCTACACCTTC	CASSQEGTGGDYGYTF
TRBV4-1	TRBJ2-7	TRBD2	-	TGCGCCAGCACCTCTGGGCTAGCGGGAGCCCCCTACGAGCAGTACTTC	CASTSGLAGAPYEQYF
TRBV7-8	TRBJ2-1	-	-	TGTGCCAGCAGCTTAACCTCGGGGGATAGGGTCTTCTTC	CASSLTSGDRVFF
TRBV30	TRBJ2-7	-	-	TGTGCCTGGCACGGAGGGCCCTTCAACGAGCAGTACTTC	CAWHGGPFNEQYF
TRBV5-1	TRBJ2-5	TRBD1	-	TGCGCCAGCAGCTTGGTGGCAGGGGGCAAGGTAGAGACCCAGTACTTC	CASSLVAGGKVETQYF
TRBV29-1	TRBJ2-1	-	-	TGCAGCGTTGAAGGGGGAGACGTCAATGAGCAGTTCTTC	CSVEGGDVNEQFF
TRBV10-3	TRBJ1-2	-	once	TGTGCCATCGCGGCGGGGGCAGATGGCTACACCTTC	CAIAAGADGYTF
TRBV2	TRBJ2-2	-	-	TGTGCCAGCAGGGACCCGGACTTCACCGGGGAGCTGTTTTTT	CASRDPDFTGELFF
TRBV5-1	TRBJ2-1	TRBD2	-	TGCGCCAGCAGCCCGACTAGCGAATATGACTACAATGAGCAGTTCTTC	CASSPTSEYDYNEQFF
TRBV28	TRBJ1-5	TRBD1	-	TGTGCCAGCAGCTCGCAACAGGGGTCTAAGCCCCAGCATTTT	CASSSQQGSKPQHF
TRBV10-3	TRBJ1-5	-	-	TGTGCCATCAGCGATGACAGAACCAATCAGCCCCAGCATTTT	CAISDDRTNQPQHF
TRBV7-9	TRBJ1-1	TRBD1	-	TGTGCCAGCAGCGGTGACAGGGAGAACACTGAAGCTTTCTTT	CASSGDRENTEAFF
TRBV28	TRBJ2-2	TRBD1	-	TGTGCCAGCAGACCCAGACCGGGACAGGGGTACACCGGGGAGCTGTTTTTT	CASRPRPGQGYTGELFF
TRBV19	TRBJ1-5	-	-	TGTGCCAGTAGCGCCAAGGGGTTTTCTAGCAATCAGCCCCAGCATTTT	CASSAKGFSSNQPQHF
TRBV30	TRBJ1-1	-	-	TGTGCCTGGAGGCGGGCGAACACTGAAGCTTTCTTT	CAWRRANTEAFF
TRBV11-2	TRBJ2-1	TRBD2	-	TGTGCCAGCCAACTGGGAGGGTACAATGAGCAGTTCTTC	CASQLGGYNEQFF
TRBV10-3	TRBJ2-2	-	-	TGTGCCATCAGTGAGTCCCCAGGGGCGAACACCGGGGAGCTGTTTTTT	CAISESPGANTGELFF
TRBV19	TRBJ2-1	TRBD1	-	TGTGCCAGTAGAAACAGGGGGCTTGGGGGTAATGAGCAGTTCTTC	CASRNRGLGGNEQFF
TRBV30	TRBJ2-1	TRBD2	-	TGTGCCAGGGGGAGCGGGAGGGCCGCCAATGAGCAGTTCTTC	CARGSGRAANEQFF
TRBV10-3	TRBJ2-1	-	-	TGTGCCATCAGTGAGTCGGGGACTCCGTTCTTC	CAISESGTPFF
TRBV6-1	TRBJ1-2	-	-	TGTGCCAGCCGATTTTCAGGGAGCTACACCTTC	CASRFSGSYTF
TRBV7-2	TRBJ2-1	-	-	TGTGCCAGCAGCTTGACGGGACTCCGCGCGTACAATGAGCAGTTCTTC	CASSLTGLRAYNEQFF
TRBV2	TRBJ2-5	TRBD2	-	TGTGCCAGCAGTGAGGCTAGCGGGAGATTTTCAGAGACCCAGTACTTC	CASSEASGRFSETQYF
TRBV5-1	TRBJ2-3	-	-	TGCGCCAGCAGCTTTAGGGGTAGGGGGAACACAGATACGCAGTATTTT	CASSFRGRGNTDTQYF
TRBV9	TRBJ1-4	-	-	TGTGCCAGCAGCCTCCTCGGGGATAAGGGAGAAAAACTGTTTTTT	CASSLLGDKGEKLFF
TRBV5-8	TRBJ2-1	TRBD2	-	TGTGCCAGCAGCTTGGGGCTAGCGGGTTACAATGAGCAGTTCTTC	CASSLGLAGYNEQFF
TRBV25-1	TRBJ1-2	-	-	TGTGCCAGCAGTGGCGCAGAGCGGTTTTGGGGCTATGGCTACACCTTC	CASSGAERFWGYGYTF
TRBV9	TRBJ2-5	TRBD2	-	TGTGCCAGCAGCGTGGGGACTAGCGGGAGGGCCTTAGAGACCCAGTACTTC	CASSVGTSGRALETQYF
TRBV5-4	TRBJ2-7	-	-	TGTGCCAGCAGCTTTTCGAGAGCCTCCTACGAGCAGTACTTC	CASSFSRASYEQYF
TRBV7-2	TRBJ2-7	-	-	TGTGCCAGCAGCCCCAGAGGCACCTCCTCCTACGAGCAGTACTTC	CASSPRGTSSYEQYF
TRBV5-4	TRBJ2-3	TRBD2	-	TGTGCCAGCAGCAAAGCCGGGACTAGCGGCACAGATACGCAGTATTTT	CASSKAGTSGTDTQYF
TRBV6-4	TRBJ1-2	TRBD1	-	TGTGCCAGCAGTGACTCGGGCAGGGGGCTGGATGGCTACACCTTC	CASSDSGRGLDGYTF
TRBV4-2	TRBJ2-7	TRBD1	-	TGTGCCAGCAGCCAAGAACCAGGGGGCGAGCAGTACTTC	CASSQEPGGEQYF
TRBV7-2	TRBJ1-2	-	-	TGTGCCAGCAGCTTCGACACATCCCATGGCTACACCTTC	CASSFDTSHGYTF
TRBV30	TRBJ2-3	-	-	TGTGCCTGGAGTGGGGGAGACACAGATACGCAGTATTTT	CAWSGGDTDTQYF
TRBV29-1	TRBJ1-3	TRBD1	once	TGCAGCGCCTCGACAGGGGGCAAATCTGGAAACACCATATATTTT	CSASTGGKSGNTIYF
TRBV5-6	TRBJ2-1	TRBD1	-	TGTGCCAGCAGCTTGGGAGGGACAGGGATTGGGCATGAGCAGTTCTTC	CASSLGGTGIGHEQFF
TRBV28	TRBJ2-5	TRBD1	-	TGTGCCAGCAGTCTAAGGGGACAGGGGTTCGCAGAGACCCAGTACTTC	CASSLRGQGFAETQYF
TRBV4-1	TRBJ2-6	TRBD1	once	TGCGCCAGCAGCCCGACAGGGATAGCTGGGGCCAACGTCCTGACTTTC	CASSPTGIAGANVLTF
TRBV28	TRBJ1-2	-	-	TGTGCCAGCAACTATGGATTCGGGAGCTACACCTTC	CASNYGFGSYTF
TRBV27	TRBJ1-5	-	-	TGTGCCAGCAGTTTAGTCACGGGTGATAATCAGCCCCAGCATTTT	CASSLVTGDNQPQHF